This TCR beta chain was captured in a study of cytomegalovirus exposure and HLA in healthy donors. For the study at large: Sequencing of 150 million to 200 million T cells in an earlier analysis found about 120 million unique TCR beta sequences.

Amplification used 60 Vbeta primers and 13 Jbeta primers. Repertoires were generated with immunoSEQ multiplex PCR, while TCRdb's copy carries only in-frame clones and drops some. Among 100,000 to 150,000 clones listed, approximately 72% were seen once. In regard to this clone: Antigen unknown.

Looked up from germline, CDR1 is KGHSH and CDR2 is LQKENI. Trimming took 1 base from V and 2 from J; bases not matched to a gene: 1. The CDR3 totals 14 residues. General observations from the study: On later analysis, the bulk of CMV-associated TCR beta chains appeared to be HLA-restricted.

The chain carries TRBV18 and TRBJ1-2; 7 positions agree with TRBD1. Input material: PBMCs. This receptor was identified in a woman aged 45-65 years in good health and CMV-seropositive. The CDR3 loop reads CASSPQQGNYGYTF. The CDR3 DNA follows: TGTGCCAGCTCACCACAACAGGGGAACTATGGCTACACCTTC.